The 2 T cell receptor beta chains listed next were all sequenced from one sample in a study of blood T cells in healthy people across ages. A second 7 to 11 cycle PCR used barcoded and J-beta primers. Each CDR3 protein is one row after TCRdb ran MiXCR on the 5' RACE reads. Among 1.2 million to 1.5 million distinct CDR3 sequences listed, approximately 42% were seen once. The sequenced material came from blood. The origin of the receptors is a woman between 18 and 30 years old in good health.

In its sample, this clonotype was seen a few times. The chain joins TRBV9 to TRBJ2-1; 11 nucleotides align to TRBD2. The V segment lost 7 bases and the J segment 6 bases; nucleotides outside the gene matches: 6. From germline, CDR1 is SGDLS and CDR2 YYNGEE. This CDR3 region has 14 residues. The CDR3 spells CASRSGGAGNEQFF. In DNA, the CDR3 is TGTGCCAGCCGTAGCGGGGGGGCTGGCAATGAGCAGTTCTTC.

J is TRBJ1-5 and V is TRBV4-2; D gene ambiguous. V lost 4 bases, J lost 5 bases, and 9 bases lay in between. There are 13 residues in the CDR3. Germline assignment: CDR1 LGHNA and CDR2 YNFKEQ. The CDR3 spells CASSRDWDQPQHF. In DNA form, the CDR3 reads TGTGCCAGCAGCCGGGATTGGGATCAGCCCCAGCATTTT.